This T cell receptor (beta chain) was recorded in a study of cytomegalovirus exposure and HLA in healthy donors. The study ran its PCR with 60 Vbeta and 13 Jbeta primers. The data were produced by immunoSEQ multiplex PCR, yet TCRdb's version contains in-frame clones alone and is incomplete. The sample records 150,000 to 200,000 clones, roughly 81% being singletons. Germline-derived CDR1 and CDR2 are KGHSH and LQKENI. The CDR3 runs 15 residues. Unmatched junction bases numbered 4, after V lost 4 bases and J lost 2 bases. This sequence joins TRBV18 and TRBJ1-3; 8 positions agree with TRBD1. The material sequenced was PBMCs. This receptor was obtained from a man aged 25 to 45 in good health and CMV-seropositive. The CDR3 region is CASSLGTGAGNTIYF. In nucleotides, the CDR3 is TGTGCCAGCTCACTGGGGACAGGCGCTGGAAACACCATATATTTT.